This entry features one TCR beta chain sequence. Its antigen is undetermined. The sample's time point: baseline, week 1 (first vaccination visit). Treatment given: pre-vaccination baseline after standard-of-care therapy. The study enrolled donors with new WHO grade 3 or 4 IDH1-mutant, ATRX-lost astrocytomas. This specimen belongs to a study of a mutant IDH1 vaccine in newly diagnosed glioma. The protocol was immunoSEQ multiplex PCR, while the TCRdb copy is restricted to in-frame clones and leaves out a portion. The table records tens of thousands of clones, 80% to 90% of them present only once. Study results and caveats: Pseudoprogression appeared independent of alterations in top peripheral clonotypes.

This CDR3 is built from 15 residues. After removal of 4 bases from V and 5 bases from J, the junction contained 7 bases not matched to a gene. CDR1 SGDLS and CDR2 YYNGEE come from the germline V gene. The sample in question was PBMCs, obtained from a glioma patient treated with radiotherapy, temozolomide or both. This sequence joins TRBV9 and TRBJ2-5, with TRBD2 identical over 11 bases. This receptor was obtained from a middle-aged man with glioma. DNA of the CDR3: TGTGCCAGCAGCCCCCTACTAGCGGGAGCGGAGACCCAGTACTTC. It translates to CASSPLLAGAETQYF.